This T cell receptor beta chain stems from a study of cytomegalovirus exposure and HLA in healthy donors. PCR was performed using 60 Vbeta and 13 Jbeta primers. Some clones are missing from TCRdb's copy, which holds only in-frame ones; the method was immunoSEQ multiplex PCR. This sample carries more than 150,000 clones, more than 80% of them seen once, and the ten largest clones take under 0.8%. The CDR3 loop spans 12 amino acids. V dropped 8 bases and J dropped 1; count of bases not matched to a gene: 2. Germline loops: CDR1 MNHNY, CDR2 SVGAGI (reference sequence). This rearrangement joins TRBV6-6 to TRBJ2-7; TRBD2 matches 7 bases. This TCR derives from a boy between 10 and 17 years old in good health and CMV-seronegative. The sample comprised PBMCs. The CDR3 DNA reads TGTGCCAGCCTAGCGGAATCCTACGAGCAGTACTTC. Translating gives CASLAESYEQYF.